The rows below give T cell receptor beta chains drawn from one sample of a study of cytomegalovirus exposure and HLA in healthy donors. Assay: immunoSEQ multiplex PCR; the TCRdb copy retains only in-frame clones and omits some. This table has under 150,000 clones, approximately 82% appearing once. The sample taken for sequencing was PBMCs. Every receptor here comes from a boy aged 2 to 10 in good health and CMV-seronegative. Both conserved end residues are part of each CDR3.

J: TRBJ2-1; V: TRBV5-1; length: 15; CDR3: CASSLGVAGVHEQFF
J: TRBJ1-6; V: TRBV6-4; length: 15; CDR3: CASSSIGGDNSPLHF
J: TRBJ1-5; V: TRBV19; length: 15; CDR3: CASSLGTGGNQPQHF
J: TRBJ2-6; V: TRBV5-1; length: 17; CDR3: CASREIYRGSGANVLTF
J: TRBJ1-1; V: TRBV5-1; length: 14; CDR3: CASCLGTTNTEAFF
J: TRBJ2-7; V: TRBV30; length: 12; CDR3: CAWTGPRAVQYF
J: TRBJ2-1; V: TRBV5-1; length: 14; CDR3: CATSPRTDYNEQFF
J: -; V: TRBV7-8; length: 14; CDR3: CASSWGDSLYEQYF
J: TRBJ1-5; V: TRBV6-1; length: 15; CDR3: CASSDESYSNQPQHF
J: TRBJ2-5; V: TRBV6-1; length: 15; CDR3: CASSESLGGRETQYF
J: TRBJ2-7; V: TRBV7-9; length: 16; CDR3: CASSPGVGYGSYEQYF
J: TRBJ2-7; V: TRBV11-1; length: 14; CDR3: CASSLGRVKFEQYF
J: TRBJ2-3; V: TRBV9; length: 15; CDR3: CASSARDSKRDTQYF
J: TRBJ2-2; V: TRBV10-3; length: 13; CDR3: CAIRTGDTGELFF
J: TRBJ2-1; V: TRBV6-4; length: 14; CDR3: CASSPGTGGDEQFF
J: TRBJ2-2; V: TRBV27; length: 17; CDR3: CASSLQRTVMNTGELFF
J: TRBJ2-7; V: TRBV7-9; length: 15; CDR3: CASSFDRGGVYEQYF
J: TRBJ2-1; V: TRBV7-6; length: 13; CDR3: CASSSSSYNEQFF
J: TRBJ2-2; V: TRBV2; length: 16; CDR3: CASSEIGQGRTGELFF
J: TRBJ1-2; V: TRBV27; length: 19; CDR3: CASRKAPGGPEGYNYGYTF
J: TRBJ2-5; V: TRBV27; length: 11; CDR3: CASIGGGTQYF
J: TRBJ2-5; V: TRBV9; length: 15; CDR3: CASSEGWRQEETQYF
J: TRBJ2-1; V: TRBV7-6; length: 12; CDR3: CASSTYQDEQFF
J: TRBJ2-1; V: TRBV14; length: 17; CDR3: CASSQDGLAGAYSEQFF
J: TRBJ1-2; V: TRBV6-1; length: 14; CDR3: CASSPGPGGNGYTF
J: TRBJ1-1; V: TRBV19; length: 14; CDR3: CASSSRQGETEAFF
J: TRBJ1-1; V: TRBV6-6; length: 13; CDR3: CASSYEIYTEAFF
J: TRBJ2-1; V: TRBV9; length: 15; CDR3: CASSAVGLAGNEQFF